These T cell receptor beta chains were read from a single sample in a study of regulatory dendritic cells for organ transplantation. TCRdb keeps only in-frame clones here, not all; method: immunoSEQ multiplex PCR. Of over 25,000 clones listed, 80% to 85% are singletons. The specimen sequenced was naive CD4+ T cells from blood. The receptors derive from a human donor in good health. The CDR3 runs from the conserved cysteine through the conserved F or W. D genes are given only for firm matches. Some rows mark clone size as missing; the rest say once, few, many or name a class of expanded clone.

abundance: -
j_gene: TRBJ2-5
d_gene: TRBD2
v_gene: TRBV11-2
CDR3aa: CASSLVPSGKETQYF
CDR3nt: TGTGCCAGCAGCTTAGTTCCTAGCGGGAAAGAGACCCAGTACTTC

abundance: -
j_gene: TRBJ1-1
d_gene: -
v_gene: TRBV5-1
CDR3aa: CASSLAGIPEAFF
CDR3nt: TGCGCCAGCAGCTTGGCCGGGATACCTGAAGCTTTCTTT

abundance: -
j_gene: TRBJ1-5
d_gene: TRBD1
v_gene: TRBV5-1
CDR3aa: CASSVDRGVGQPQHF
CDR3nt: TGCGCCAGCAGCGTAGACAGGGGAGTGGGTCAGCCCCAGCATTTT

abundance: -
j_gene: TRBJ2-1
d_gene: -
v_gene: TRBV6-4
CDR3aa: CASSDLSGSIEQFF
CDR3nt: TGTGCCAGCAGTGACTTGTCCGGTTCTATTGAGCAGTTCTTC

abundance: -
j_gene: TRBJ2-6
d_gene: -
v_gene: TRBV7-3
CDR3aa: CASSLGGGVGANVLTF
CDR3nt: TGTGCCAGCAGCTTAGGAGGGGGCGTAGGGGCCAACGTCCTGACTTTC

abundance: -
j_gene: TRBJ2-3
d_gene: TRBD2
v_gene: TRBV5-4
CDR3aa: CASSGVQAGLGTDTQYF
CDR3nt: TGTGCCAGCAGCGGGGTGCAGGCAGGACTAGGCACAGATACGCAGTATTTT

abundance: -
j_gene: TRBJ2-7
d_gene: -
v_gene: TRBV7-2
CDR3aa: CASSLSGVTYEQYF
CDR3nt: TGTGCCAGCAGCTTATCGGGGGTGACCTACGAGCAGTACTTC

abundance: few
j_gene: TRBJ1-6
d_gene: TRBD1
v_gene: TRBV4-1
CDR3aa: CASSQDGGTGGSPLHF
CDR3nt: TGCGCCAGCAGCCAAGATGGCGGGACAGGGGGGTCACCCCTCCACTTT

abundance: -
j_gene: TRBJ2-3
d_gene: -
v_gene: TRBV2
CDR3aa: CASSLEKNPDTQYF
CDR3nt: TGTGCCAGCAGTCTGGAGAAGAACCCAGATACGCAGTATTTT

abundance: -
j_gene: TRBJ2-3
d_gene: TRBD2
v_gene: TRBV19
CDR3aa: CASSRIAGSTDTQYF
CDR3nt: TGTGCCAGTAGTAGGATAGCGGGGAGCACAGATACGCAGTATTTT

abundance: once
j_gene: TRBJ1-5
d_gene: -
v_gene: TRBV11-2
CDR3aa: CASSLQGRQPQHF
CDR3nt: TGTGCCAGCAGCTTACAGGGCCGACAGCCCCAGCATTTT

abundance: -
j_gene: TRBJ2-3
d_gene: TRBD2
v_gene: TRBV4-3
CDR3aa: CASSLQRGNTDTQYF
CDR3nt: TGCGCCAGCAGCCTCCAGCGGGGGAACACAGATACGCAGTATTTT

abundance: -
j_gene: TRBJ1-1
d_gene: -
v_gene: TRBV29-1
CDR3aa: CSVGRSPLTEAFF
CDR3nt: TGCAGCGTTGGTAGAAGTCCCCTAACTGAAGCTTTCTTT

abundance: -
j_gene: TRBJ2-2
d_gene: -
v_gene: TRBV4-2
CDR3aa: CASSQEVQKLDTGELFF
CDR3nt: TGTGCCAGCAGCCAAGAGGTACAGAAATTAGACACCGGGGAGCTGTTTTTT

abundance: -
j_gene: TRBJ2-5
d_gene: -
v_gene: TRBV5-1
CDR3aa: CASSLVAEAETQYF
CDR3nt: TGCGCCAGCAGCTTGGTGGCGGAGGCGGAGACCCAGTACTTC

abundance: -
j_gene: TRBJ2-6
d_gene: -
v_gene: TRBV5-4
CDR3aa: CASSSGAGAVSGANVLTF
CDR3nt: TGTGCCAGCAGCTCCGGGGCGGGGGCAGTCTCTGGGGCCAACGTCCTGACTTTC

abundance: -
j_gene: TRBJ2-1
d_gene: -
v_gene: TRBV7-7
CDR3aa: CASSPPGSSYNEQFF
CDR3nt: TGTGCCAGCAGCCCGCCGGGGAGCTCCTACAATGAGCAGTTCTTC

abundance: -
j_gene: TRBJ2-1
d_gene: TRBD2
v_gene: TRBV11-2
CDR3aa: CASSLEAGGYNEQFF
CDR3nt: TGTGCCAGCAGCTTAGAAGCGGGGGGGTACAATGAGCAGTTCTTC

abundance: few
j_gene: TRBJ1-3
d_gene: -
v_gene: TRBV9
CDR3aa: CASRASNSGNTIYF
CDR3nt: TGTGCCAGCAGGGCAAGTAACTCTGGAAACACCATATATTTT

abundance: -
j_gene: TRBJ1-1
d_gene: TRBD1
v_gene: TRBV11-1
CDR3aa: CASSAPRDRALNTEAFF
CDR3nt: TGTGCCAGCAGCGCGCCCCGGGACAGGGCCCTGAACACTGAAGCTTTCTTT

abundance: -
j_gene: TRBJ2-1
d_gene: TRBD1
v_gene: TRBV10-3
CDR3aa: CAISAHRGEYNEQFF
CDR3nt: TGTGCCATCAGTGCCCACAGGGGGGAATACAATGAGCAGTTCTTC

abundance: -
j_gene: TRBJ2-2
d_gene: -
v_gene: TRBV29-1
CDR3aa: CSVDREGSNTGELFF
CDR3nt: TGCAGCGTTGACCGTGAGGGATCGAACACCGGGGAGCTGTTTTTT

abundance: -
j_gene: TRBJ2-5
d_gene: TRBD2
v_gene: TRBV5-1
CDR3aa: CASSLGTSGGKETQYF
CDR3nt: TGCGCCAGCAGCTTGGGGACTAGCGGGGGAAAAGAGACCCAGTACTTC

abundance: -
j_gene: TRBJ1-4
d_gene: TRBD1
v_gene: TRBV18
CDR3aa: CASSPQDRGLGEKLFF
CDR3nt: TGTGCCAGCTCACCCCAGGACAGGGGGCTAGGAGAAAAACTGTTTTTT

abundance: -
j_gene: TRBJ1-6
d_gene: TRBD1
v_gene: TRBV19
CDR3aa: CASRGQGSSYNSPLHF
CDR3nt: TGTGCCAGTAGAGGACAGGGGAGCTCCTATAATTCACCCCTCCACTTT

abundance: -
j_gene: TRBJ2-5
d_gene: TRBD2
v_gene: TRBV9
CDR3aa: CASSRTFLAGGQETQYF
CDR3nt: TGTGCCAGCAGCAGAACCTTCTTAGCGGGGGGGCAAGAGACCCAGTACTTC